Sequencing of this T cell receptor beta chain was carried out in a study of blood T cell repertoires in COVID-19 (TCRdb year 2020). Some background on the complete study: Samples from collaborators originated in the United States, Italy and Spain and spanned both the acute and convalescent phases of COVID-19. The material from the prospective study consisted of cDNA or gDNA derived from T cells, B-cell-depleted T cells, or PBMCs. Sample metadata almost always included a de-identified subject ID, COVID-19 status, age in years and sex. Where available, HLA class I and class II types were obtained from metadata supplied by the sample provider rather than from assay-based typing. The repertoires were released in a freely available public database intended as a resource for research on the immune response to SARS-CoV-2. The samples were drawn from two sources: the first 160 participants of the ongoing ImmuneRACE study, and 1,200 or so subjects contributed by 6 global collaborators. The dataset comprised deeply sampled blood TCRbeta repertoires from subjects exposed to, actively infected with, or recovered from COVID-19.

From the cysteine up to the phenylalanine, the CDR3 has a length of 13 residues. The CDR3 DNA has 39 bases and is translated from base 1. CDR1 and CDR2 (SEHNR, FQNEAQ) derive from the germline V gene (reference sequence). The germline ends are 10 bases apart after V is trimmed by 3 bases and J by 7 bases. Study-wide conclusions, independent of this receptor: The quantity of clinical and demographic metadata differed by source and by participant and was supplied without curation.

Whole blood was collected in K2EDTA tubes by collaborating institutions according to the institutions' own protocols. Collaborator samples were shipped for TCRbeta analysis as frozen whole blood, isolated PBMCs, or DNA extracted from either sample type. TCRbeta CDR3 regions were amplified from genomic DNA by means of the immunoSEQ Assay, a bias-controlled multiplex PCR. The published analysis was carried out like this. The number of nucleated cells in each sample was estimated by amplification of reference gene primers within the assay. Sequence reads were collapsed and filtered to measure the absolute abundance of every unique TCRbeta CDR3 rearrangement. Productive Simpson clonality was computed per sample as the square root of Simpson's diversity index over productive rearrangements. TCRdb obtained this table from immuneACCESS and retained in-frame rearrangements with V and J assigned. These tables miss some clones; where compared with another copy, unresolved V genes account for less than half of the shortfall, and the remainder is unexplained. That table is the source of V, J and clone size, and D and trimming were worked out from the DNA. This sample is represented by tens of thousands of clones; 89% of them were singletons. 9% to 10% of the sample goes to the ten largest clones.

A word on this clone: No antigen is known for it. It has no much larger one-base neighbor in the sample; base qualities were not kept.

Sequenced sample: peripheral blood. The clonotype was recovered from a human donor in a cohort sampled during active COVID-19. The rearrangement joined TRBV7-9 to TRBJ2-1; TRBD2 is perhaps the D gene, given 5 matching bases. In nucleotide form, the sequence is TGTGCCAGCAGCTTTCCGGGAAGGAATGAGCAGTTCTTC. It translates to CASSFPGRNEQFF.